The clone carrying this TCR beta chain was observed at least ten times. Its antigen is as yet unknown. This entry comes from a study of Graves' ophthalmopathy and Graves' hyperthyroidism. Study outcomes and limitations: Most thyroid-expanded clonotypes exceeding 0.001 frequency were also found in blood.

V lost 7 bases and J 5 bases, leaving 14 bases between the germline ends. The CDR3 has 13 residues. Amplification from RNA transcripts yielded the TCR beta CDR3 regions. Scientists carried out first-round RT-PCR using HTBI primers and then a second-round multiplex PCR. MiXCR, applied by TCRdb to the multiplex PCR reads, yields one record per CDR3 protein. The data show fewer than 250,000 distinct CDR3 sequences, just under 30% seen once. Each donor who had ophthalmopathy showed moderate-to-severe activity, a CAS of ≥3, a NOSPECS of ≥4, and a duration under 3 months. It was on clinical symptoms, serum thyroxine, TRAb, thyroid ultrasound and orbital computed tomography that diagnosis relied. PBMCs were isolated by Ficoll-Paque density gradient centrifugation, using roughly 9.7 ml of fresh peripheral blood as the starting material.

The sample consisted of peripheral blood. The V and J genes are TRBV12-3 or TRBV12-4 and TRBJ1-1; TRBD1 is a possible D gene (5 bases). The receptor was isolated from a man aged 50 or older with Graves' ophthalmopathy. The CDR3 DNA reads TGTGCCAGCACCCCGGGACGTACTACTGAAGCTTTCTTT. Its translation is CASTPGRTTEAFF.